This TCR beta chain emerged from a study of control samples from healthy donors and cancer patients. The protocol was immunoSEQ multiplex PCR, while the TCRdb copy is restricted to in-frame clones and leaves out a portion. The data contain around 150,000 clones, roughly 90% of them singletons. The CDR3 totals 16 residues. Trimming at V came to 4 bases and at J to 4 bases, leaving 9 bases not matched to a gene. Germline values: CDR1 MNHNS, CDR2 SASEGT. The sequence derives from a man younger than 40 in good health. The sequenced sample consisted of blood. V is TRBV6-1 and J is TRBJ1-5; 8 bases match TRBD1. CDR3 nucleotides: TGTGCCAGCAGTGCTCATCAGGACAGGGTGAATCAGCCCCAGCATTTT. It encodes CASSAHQDRVNQPQHF.